This paragraph covers one T cell receptor beta chain sequence. There are 13 residues in the CDR3. Trimming shortened V by 6 bases and J by 4 bases, and 9 bases separated the two germline ends. This entry comes from a study of blood T cell repertoires in COVID-19. Study-wide context: Spain, Italy and the United States supplied samples that represented acute and convalescent COVID-19. From T cells, B-cell-depleted T cells, or PBMCs came the material, which was cDNA or gDNA.

In the original workflow: Amplifying reference gene primers gave estimates of nucleated cell counts. The assay was immunoSEQ multiplex PCR, and TCRdb's table has in-frame clones only and misses some. The V and J calls and clone size were taken over from that table, and D and trimming were inferred from the DNA. The sample gives under 350,000 clones, roughly 89% of which show up once; roughly 5.1% is in the top ten. The origin of this receptor is a man aged 35-49 years with acute or convalescent COVID-19. V usage is TRBV12-3 or TRBV12-4 and J usage is TRBJ2-2; no reliable D call. The sequencing sample was made of peripheral blood. The chain's CDR3 is CASRELVTGELFF. DNA of the CDR3: TGTGCCAGCAGGGAGTTAGTCACCGGGGAGCTGTTTTTT.